Described below is a single T cell receptor (beta chain) sequence and its context. The antigen is undetermined. Only in-frame clones appear in the TCRdb table, and some are missing; sequencing was by immunoSEQ multiplex PCR. Of about 15,000 clones in the sample, over 40% are singletons; the top ten hold over 3%. The entry originates in a study of Tregs in tolerant kidney transplant recipients. V dropped 6 bases and J dropped 3; count of bases not matched to a gene: 7. CDR1 is LNHDA, CDR2 SQIVND, per germline (reference sequence). CDR3 length equals 15 residues. FACS sorting followed an approximately six-day coculture of CFSE-labeled recipient PBMCs with irradiated graft donor PBMCs.

The specimen was CD4+ T cells from blood cultured with allogeneic cells, collected before the transplant. This chain links TRBV19 with TRBJ1-5; 8 bases line up with TRBD1. The receptor was derived from a human patient who received a combined kidney and bone marrow transplant. In nucleotides, the CDR3 is TGTGCCAGTAGCTTGGACAGGGCTTTCAATCAGCCCCAGCATTTT. This codes for CASSLDRAFNQPQHF.